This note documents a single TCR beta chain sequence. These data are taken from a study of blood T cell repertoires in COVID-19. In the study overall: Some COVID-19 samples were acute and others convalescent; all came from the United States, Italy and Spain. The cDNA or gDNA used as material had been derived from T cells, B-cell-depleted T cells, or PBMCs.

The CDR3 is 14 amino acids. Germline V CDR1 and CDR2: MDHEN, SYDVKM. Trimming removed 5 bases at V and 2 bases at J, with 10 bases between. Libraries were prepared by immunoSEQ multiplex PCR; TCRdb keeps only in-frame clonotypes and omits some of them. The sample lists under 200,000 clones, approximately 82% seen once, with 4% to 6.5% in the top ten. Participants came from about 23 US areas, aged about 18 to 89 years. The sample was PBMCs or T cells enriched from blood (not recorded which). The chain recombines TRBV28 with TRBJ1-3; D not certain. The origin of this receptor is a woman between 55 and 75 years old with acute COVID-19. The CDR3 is CASSPALAGNTIYF. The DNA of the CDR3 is TGTGCCAGCAGTCCCGCGCTAGCTGGAAACACCATATATTTT.